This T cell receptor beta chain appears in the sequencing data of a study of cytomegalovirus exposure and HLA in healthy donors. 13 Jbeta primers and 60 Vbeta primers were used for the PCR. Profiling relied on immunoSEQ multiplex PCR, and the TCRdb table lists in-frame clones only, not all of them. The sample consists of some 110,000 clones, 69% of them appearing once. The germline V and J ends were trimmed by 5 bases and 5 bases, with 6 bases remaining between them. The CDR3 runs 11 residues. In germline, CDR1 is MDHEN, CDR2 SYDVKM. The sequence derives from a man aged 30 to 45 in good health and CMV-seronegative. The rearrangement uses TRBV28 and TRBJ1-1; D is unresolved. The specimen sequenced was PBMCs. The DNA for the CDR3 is TGTGCCAGCAGTAGGAGGACTGAAGCTTTCTTT. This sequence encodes CASSRRTEAFF.